This T cell receptor (beta chain) was captured by sequencing in a study of cytomegalovirus exposure and HLA in healthy donors. Study at large: The use of the same platform for the approximately 110 validation repertoires and the 650 to 850 first-cohort repertoires was reported by a later analysis.

Notes on this clone: No antigen is known for it.

Clones were sequenced by immunoSEQ multiplex PCR, and TCRdb holds only the in-frame ones, with some missing. Here the sample spans fewer than 120,000 clones, approximately 89% being singletons. Study findings and constraints: Overall, 164 TCR beta chains were annotated as cytomegalovirus-associated. The dataset shows that most TCR sequences were rare, while some public TCRs occurred in many donors.

Germline V gives CDR1 LNHDA, CDR2 SQIVND (reference sequence). This CDR3 has 18 residues. Trimming removed 3 bases from V and 1 base from J, with 19 bases in between. Sequenced sample: PBMCs. This chain links TRBV19 with TRBJ2-1; the D gene is possibly TRBD1 (6 bases). This clonotype was sampled from a young woman in good health and CMV-seronegative. The CDR3 DNA reads TGTGCCAGTAGTATTGGTAGGGGGTTACAGAGATCCTACAATGAGCAGTTCTTC. Amino acid sequence: CASSIGRGLQRSYNEQFF.